This T cell receptor beta chain is drawn from a study of blood T cell repertoires in COVID-19 (TCRdb year 2020). Background for the entire study: Collaborator samples came from the United States, Italy and Spain and covered acute and convalescent phases of COVID-19. The prospective study material was composed of cDNA or gDNA derived from T cells, B-cell-depleted T cells, or PBMCs. HLA class I and class II types, where available, came from metadata supplied by the sample provider rather than from assay-based typing. Samples came from the ongoing ImmuneRACE study (first 160 participants) plus 1,254 subjects from 6 global collaborators. Nearly every sample came with metadata listing a de-identified subject ID, COVID-19 status, age in years and sex. Subjects who had been exposed to COVID-19, were actively infected with it, or had recovered from it provided the deeply sampled blood TCRbeta repertoires that made up the dataset. The repertoires were released in a freely available public database intended as a resource for research on the immune response to SARS-CoV-2.

This clone was observed a few times. Its antigen is not yet known. One base away there is no much larger clone; base qualities are not given. The collaborating institutions used their own protocols to collect whole blood in K2EDTA tubes. For TCRbeta analysis, collaborators shipped samples as frozen whole blood, isolated PBMCs, or DNA extracted from either of those sample types. From cysteine to phenylalanine, the CDR3 is 13 amino acids long. The DNA shown is the 39-base CDR3, in frame from base 1. The germline V and J ends show losses of 5 bases and 6 bases respectively, and no gene match explains 3 bases of the junction. TCRbeta CDR3 regions were amplified from genomic DNA using the immunoSEQ Assay, a bias-controlled multiplex PCR. The authors' analysis ran thus. Nucleated cell counts per sample were estimated from amplification of reference gene primers within the assay. To quantify the absolute abundance of each unique TCRbeta CDR3 rearrangement, sequence reads were collapsed and filtered. For each sample, productive Simpson clonality was calculated as the square root of Simpson's diversity index across productive rearrangements. TCRdb's version of the immuneACCESS table is confined to in-frame rearrangements and falls short of the full clone set. An unresolved V gene accounts for under half of the shortfall where checked; the remainder is of unknown origin. The DNA was the basis for D and trimming; V, J and clone size are from that table. The sample records roughly 160,000 clones, around 82% of which are singletons. The ten largest clones add up to around 14% of the sample.

Study-wide findings and limitations: How much clinical and demographic metadata was included differed by source and by participant, and the metadata was provided uncurated.

Recombination joined TRBV12-3 or TRBV12-4 with TRBJ2-1; TRBD1 fits 8 bases in the junction. The TCR was taken from a man between 18 and 35 years old with active or convalescent COVID-19. The material sequenced was peripheral blood. The DNA sequence is given as TGTGCCAGCAGTATTACAGGGGGCAATGAGCAGTTCTTC. Its amino acids are CASSITGGNEQFF.